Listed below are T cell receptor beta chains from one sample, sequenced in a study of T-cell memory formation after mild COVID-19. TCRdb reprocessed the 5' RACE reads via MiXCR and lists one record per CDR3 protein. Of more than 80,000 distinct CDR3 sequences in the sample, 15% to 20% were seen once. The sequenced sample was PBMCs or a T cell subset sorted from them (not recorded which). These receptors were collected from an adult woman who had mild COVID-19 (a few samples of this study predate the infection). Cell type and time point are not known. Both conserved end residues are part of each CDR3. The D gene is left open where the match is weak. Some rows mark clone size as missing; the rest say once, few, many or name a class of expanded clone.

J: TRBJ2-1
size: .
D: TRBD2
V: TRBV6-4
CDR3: CASSDSTSGGADEQFF
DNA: TGTGCCAGCAGTGACTCGACTAGCGGGGGGGCCGATGAGCAGTTCTTC

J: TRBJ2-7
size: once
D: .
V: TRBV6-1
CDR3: CASSDISYEQYF
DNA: TGTGCCAGCAGTGACATCTCCTACGAGCAGTACTTC

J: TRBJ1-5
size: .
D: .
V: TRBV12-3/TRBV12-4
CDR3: CASSGTLQPQHF
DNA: TGTGCCAGCAGCGGGACACTTCAGCCCCAGCATTTT

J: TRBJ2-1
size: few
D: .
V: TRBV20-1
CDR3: CSAREGGNEQFF
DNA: TGCAGTGCTAGGGAAGGTGGCAATGAGCAGTTCTTC

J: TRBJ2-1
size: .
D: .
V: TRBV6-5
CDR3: CASSPTLGNEQFF
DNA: TGTGCCAGCAGCCCAACCCTGGGGAATGAGCAGTTCTTC

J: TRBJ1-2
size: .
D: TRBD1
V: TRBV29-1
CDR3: CSVVARDRAYGYTF
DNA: TGCAGCGTTGTGGCCCGGGACAGGGCCTATGGCTACACCTTC

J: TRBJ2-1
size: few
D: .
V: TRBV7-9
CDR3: CASSSEAGKDYNEQFF
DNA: TGTGCCAGCAGCTCCGAAGCCGGTAAGGATTACAATGAGCAGTTCTTC

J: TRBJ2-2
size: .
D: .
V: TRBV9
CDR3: CASSVSRHPSTGELFF
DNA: TGTGCCAGCAGCGTATCTAGACACCCATCCACCGGGGAGCTGTTTTTT

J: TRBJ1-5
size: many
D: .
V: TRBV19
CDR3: CASGPGGEPQHF
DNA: TGTGCCAGTGGCCCCGGGGGAGAGCCCCAGCATTTT

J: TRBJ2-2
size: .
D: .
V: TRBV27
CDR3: CASTGLGDGELFF
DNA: TGTGCCAGCACGGGGTTGGGGGACGGGGAGCTGTTTTTT

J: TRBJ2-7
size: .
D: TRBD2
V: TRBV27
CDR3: CASSLEGLAATYEQYF
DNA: TGTGCCAGCAGTTTAGAGGGACTAGCGGCCACCTACGAGCAGTACTTC

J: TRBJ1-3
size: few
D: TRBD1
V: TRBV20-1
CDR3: CSARPTGFGWNTIYF
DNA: TGCAGTGCTAGACCGACAGGGTTCGGTTGGAACACCATATATTTT

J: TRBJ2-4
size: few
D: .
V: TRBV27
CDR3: CASSPEGAKNIQYF
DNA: TGTGCCAGCAGCCCCGAGGGGGCCAAAAACATTCAGTACTTC

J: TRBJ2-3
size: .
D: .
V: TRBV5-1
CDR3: CASSPENREWSTDTQYF
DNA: TGCGCCAGCAGTCCAGAAAACAGGGAATGGAGCACAGATACGCAGTATTTT

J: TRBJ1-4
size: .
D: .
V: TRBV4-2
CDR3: CASSQDKGQFNEKLFF
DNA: TGTGCCAGCAGCCAAGATAAAGGACAGTTTAATGAAAAACTGTTTTTT

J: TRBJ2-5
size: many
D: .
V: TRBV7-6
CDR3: CASSTTGEAETQYF
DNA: TGTGCCAGCAGTACAACCGGGGAGGCAGAGACCCAGTACTTC

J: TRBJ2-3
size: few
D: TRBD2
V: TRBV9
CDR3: CASTKTSGRTDTQYF
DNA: TGTGCCAGCACAAAAACTAGCGGCCGCACAGATACGCAGTATTTT

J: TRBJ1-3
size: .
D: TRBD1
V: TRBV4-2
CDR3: CASSQEQGSGNTIYF
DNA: TGTGCCAGCAGCCAGGAACAGGGGTCAGGAAACACCATATATTTT

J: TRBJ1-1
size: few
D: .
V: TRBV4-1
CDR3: CASSQEDGGLGTEAFF
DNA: TGCGCCAGCAGCCAAGAAGACGGGGGGCTGGGAACTGAAGCTTTCTTT

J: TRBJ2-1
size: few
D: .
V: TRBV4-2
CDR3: CASSQEGADDEQFF
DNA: TGTGCCAGCAGCCAGGAGGGGGCTGACGATGAGCAGTTCTTC

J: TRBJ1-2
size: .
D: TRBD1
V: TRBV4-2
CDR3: CASSQVGTGTYYGYTF
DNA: TGTGCCAGCAGCCAAGTCGGGACAGGGACGTACTATGGCTACACCTTC

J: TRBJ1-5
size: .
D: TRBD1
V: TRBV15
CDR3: CATSRDRGLGQPQHF
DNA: TGTGCCACCAGTAGAGACAGGGGGCTGGGTCAGCCCCAGCATTTT

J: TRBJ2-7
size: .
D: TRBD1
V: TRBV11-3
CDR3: CASSWDRGLGEQYF
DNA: TGTGCCAGCAGCTGGGACAGGGGTTTGGGAGAGCAGTACTTC

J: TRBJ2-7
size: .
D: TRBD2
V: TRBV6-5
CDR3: CASSYASGVSYEQYF
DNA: TGTGCCAGCAGTTACGCTAGCGGGGTCTCCTACGAGCAGTACTTC

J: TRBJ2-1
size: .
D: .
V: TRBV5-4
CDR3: CASTPEAGVVYNEQFF
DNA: TGTGCCAGCACCCCAGAGGCAGGAGTAGTCTACAATGAGCAGTTCTTC

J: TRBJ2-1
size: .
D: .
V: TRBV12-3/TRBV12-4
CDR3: CASSLAVDLIF
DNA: TGTGCCAGCAGTTTAGCGGTAGACTTGATCTTC

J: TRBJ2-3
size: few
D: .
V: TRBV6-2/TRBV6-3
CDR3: CASRTLRADTQYF
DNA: TGTGCCAGCAGAACCCTCCGGGCAGATACGCAGTATTTT

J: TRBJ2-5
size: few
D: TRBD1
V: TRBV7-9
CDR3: CASSLGPRTGGRETQYF
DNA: TGTGCCAGCAGCTTAGGCCCCCGGACAGGGGGCCGAGAGACCCAGTACTTC

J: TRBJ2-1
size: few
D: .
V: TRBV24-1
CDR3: CATSDFPTARGYNEQFF
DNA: TGTGCCACCAGTGATTTCCCGACAGCGAGGGGCTACAATGAGCAGTTCTTC

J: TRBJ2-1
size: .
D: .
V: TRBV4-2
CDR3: CASSSTGPLGTANEQFF
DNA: TGTGCCAGCAGTAGTACCGGACCCCTAGGAACTGCCAATGAGCAGTTCTTC

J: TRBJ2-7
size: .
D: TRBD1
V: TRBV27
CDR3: CASSFIRDRAWEQYF
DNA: TGTGCCAGCAGTTTCATCCGGGACAGGGCTTGGGAGCAGTACTTC

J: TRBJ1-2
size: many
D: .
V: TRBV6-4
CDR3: CASSDYKGSGGYTF
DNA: TGTGCCAGCAGTGACTACAAGGGGTCAGGTGGCTACACCTTC

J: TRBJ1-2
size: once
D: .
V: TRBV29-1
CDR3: CSVEESAANYGYTF
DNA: TGCAGCGTTGAAGAGTCGGCAGCTAACTATGGCTACACCTTC

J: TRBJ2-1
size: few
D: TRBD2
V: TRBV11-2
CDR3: CASSPMAGVYNEQFF
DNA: TGTGCCAGCAGCCCTATGGCGGGGGTCTACAATGAGCAGTTCTTC

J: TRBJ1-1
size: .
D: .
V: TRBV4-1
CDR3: CASSQGPNTEAFF
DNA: TGCGCCAGCAGCCAGGGGCCGAACACTGAAGCTTTCTTT

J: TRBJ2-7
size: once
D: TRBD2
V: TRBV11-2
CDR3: CASSLVLGTSGRYEQYF
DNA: TGTGCCAGCAGCTTAGTCCTCGGGACTAGCGGGAGGTACGAGCAGTACTTC

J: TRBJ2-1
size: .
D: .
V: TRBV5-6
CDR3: CASSSGDNEQFF
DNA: TGTGCCAGCAGTTCAGGGGACAATGAGCAGTTCTTC

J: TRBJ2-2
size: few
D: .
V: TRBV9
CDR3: CASSPQSSAGELFF
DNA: TGTGCCAGCAGCCCCCAGAGCAGCGCCGGGGAGCTGTTTTTT

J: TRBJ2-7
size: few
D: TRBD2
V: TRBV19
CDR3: CASSISFGLAGPSYEQYF
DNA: TGTGCCAGTAGTATCTCCTTTGGACTAGCGGGACCATCCTACGAGCAGTACTTC

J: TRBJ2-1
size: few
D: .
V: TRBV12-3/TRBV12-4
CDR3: CASSLVQAGPSYNEQFF
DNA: TGTGCCAGCAGTTTAGTTCAGGCGGGCCCATCCTACAATGAGCAGTTCTTC

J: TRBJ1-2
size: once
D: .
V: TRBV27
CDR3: CASSPGPGPNYGYTF
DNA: TGTGCCAGCAGTCCCGGACCAGGGCCTAACTATGGCTACACCTTC

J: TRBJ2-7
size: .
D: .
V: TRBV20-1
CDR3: CSARASDTDSYEQYF
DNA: TGCAGTGCTAGAGCTTCGGACACGGACTCCTACGAGCAGTACTTC

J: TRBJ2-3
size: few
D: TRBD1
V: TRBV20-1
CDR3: CSARLLTGADTQYF
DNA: TGCAGTGCTAGACTTTTAACAGGGGCAGATACGCAGTATTTT

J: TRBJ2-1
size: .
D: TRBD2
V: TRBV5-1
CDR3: CASSPIRTSGGLYNEQFF
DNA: TGCGCCAGCAGCCCAATTAGGACTAGCGGGGGCCTATACAATGAGCAGTTCTTC

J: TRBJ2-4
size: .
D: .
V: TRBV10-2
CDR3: CASSDTGTADNTQYF
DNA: TGCGCCAGCAGTGATACGGGAACAGCTGATAATACTCAGTACTTC

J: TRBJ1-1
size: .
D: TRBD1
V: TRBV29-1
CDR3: CSVDPGQGANTEAFF
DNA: TGCAGCGTTGATCCAGGGCAGGGGGCGAACACTGAAGCTTTCTTT

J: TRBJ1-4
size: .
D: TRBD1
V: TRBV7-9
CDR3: CASSPGPGGMEEKLFF
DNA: TGTGCCAGCAGTCCGGGGCCAGGGGGCATGGAGGAAAAACTGTTTTTT